The 8 T cell receptor beta chains below all came from one sample that was sequenced in a study of response to subunit inactivated influenza vaccine. TCRdb passed the RT-PCR reads through MiXCR, listing each CDR3 protein once. Of about 700,000 distinct CDR3 sequences in the sample, over 11% were seen once. The source material was PBMCs from blood, sampled 14 to 15 days before vaccination. The receptors were sampled from a man aged 50 to 60 who received an inactivated influenza vaccine.

This clonotype was found a few times. The V and J genes are TRBV28 and TRBJ1-4; no definite D call. The CDR3 consists of 18 residues. From germline, CDR1 is MDHEN and CDR2 SYDVKM. The V and J ends lost 1 base and 6 bases respectively, with 21 bases between them. The CDR3 reads CASSLYQLLGREDEKLFF. CDR3 nucleotide sequence: TGTGCCAGCAGTTTATACCAACTCCTCGGGAGGGAAGATGAAAAACTGTTTTTT.

This clonotype was observed a few times. The genes are TRBV10-3 and TRBJ1-4; possible D gene TRBD1, 6 bases. CDR1 ENHRY and CDR2 SYGVKD come from the germline V gene. V shed 4 bases and J shed 10 bases, with 16 bases lying between them. The CDR3 totals 14 residues. The DNA for the CDR3 is TGTGCCATCAGTGGGGGGCAGGGTGATGGAAAACTGTTTTTT. Translation gives CAISGGQGDGKLFF.

Only a few counts were recorded for this clonotype. This chain uses TRBV10-3 with TRBJ2-5; 9 bases agree with TRBD2. The CDR3 spans 14 residues. The J segment lost 5 bases and the V segment lost 5 bases, leaving 6 bases of the junction unmatched. The V gene's germline CDR1 is ENHRY and CDR2 SYGVKD. The CDR3 spells CAISRGTSKETQYF. The CDR3 nucleotides read TGTGCCATCAGTAGGGGGACTAGCAAGGAGACCCAGTACTTC.

The V gene is TRBV4-3, the J gene TRBJ2-3; no reliable D call. This CDR3 spans 14 amino acids. V shed 4 bases and J shed 1 base, with 9 bases lying between them. The germline V gene has CDR1 LGHNA and CDR2 YSLEER. The CDR3, as DNA: TGCGCCAGCAGCCCTCGGTGGGGCACAGATACGCAGTATTTT. It translates to CASSPRWGTDTQYF.

This clonotype occurred many times. J is TRBJ2-2 and V is TRBV5-1; TRBD1 is a possible D gene (7 bases). This CDR3 comprises 15 residues. The germline V and J ends were trimmed by 3 bases and 1 base, with 10 bases remaining between them. In germline, CDR1 is SGHRS, CDR2 YFSETQ. The CDR3 DNA reads as TGCGCCAGCAGCTGGCGGGACAGGAACACCGGGGAGCTGTTTTTT. It encodes CASSWRDRNTGELFF.

The chain links TRBV5-1 to TRBJ2-1, with TRBD2 as a possible D gene (6 bases). V dropped 5 bases and J dropped 6 bases, with 12 bases sitting between them. The V gene's germline CDR1 is SGHRS and CDR2 YFSETQ. The CDR3 runs to 13 residues. CDR3 amino acids: CASRGGIINEQFF. CDR3 sequence (DNA): TGCGCCAGCAGGGGGGGAATAATCAATGAGCAGTTCTTC.

V and J are TRBV6-1 and TRBJ2-7; perhaps TRBD2 as D (6 bases). Germline lookup yields CDR1 MNHNS and CDR2 SASEGT. The CDR3 totals 15 residues. V was shortened by 11 bases and J by 0 bases, with 20 bases between the two germline ends. This CDR3 is CARDRGGGSSYEQYF. The CDR3 bases are TGTGCCCGCGACCGTGGGGGAGGAAGCTCCTACGAGCAGTACTTC.

This clonotype was detected a few times. DNA for the CDR3: TGTGCCAGCAGCTTAGCAACCCGGCAGGGAACTCTTAGAGCTAACTATGGCTACACCTTC. Translated, it gives CASSLATRQGTLRANYGYTF. This chain uses TRBV11-1 with TRBJ1-2; tentative D call: TRBD1 (5 bases). This CDR3 is 20 amino acids long. CDR1 and CDR2 (germline): SGHAT, FQDESV (reference sequence). Trimming pared 0 bases from V and 0 bases from J, leaving 23 bases between.